A single sample gave rise to the 23 T cell receptor beta chains below, sequenced in a study of blood T cell repertoires in COVID-19. Sequencing was performed with immunoSEQ multiplex PCR; in TCRdb, only in-frame clones are kept and a portion is missing. The sample shows 100,000 or so clones, 88% of them seen only once. The sample comprised peripheral blood. The receptors come from a woman aged 55-70 years with acute or convalescent COVID-19.

This chain uses TRBV3-1 (or the pseudogene TRBV3-2) with TRBJ1-6; unclear D gene. Germline CDR1 and CDR2: LGHDT and YNNKEL (reference sequence). This CDR3 has 15 residues. The ends were cut back, 4 bases at V and 0 bases at J, with 7 bases in the middle. CDR3 coding DNA: TGTGCCAGCAGCCCGAGGAGCTCCTATAATTCACCCCTCCACTTT. The encoded protein is CASSPRSSYNSPLHF.

This clone was detected only once. The gene calls are TRBV27 and TRBJ2-7, with D possibly matching TRBD1 (7 bases). CDR1 and CDR2 (germline): MNHEY, SMNVEV (reference sequence). The CDR3 length is 15 residues. The V end was cut by 6 bases, the J end by 3 bases, with 18 bases between. In nucleotides, the CDR3 is TGTGCCAGCAGCTTTAGGGGGGCAGGGGGCTACGAGCAGTACGTC. It is translated as CASSFRGAGGYEQYV.

The chain carries TRBV18 and TRBJ2-1; 7 bases agree with TRBD1. Germline lookup yields CDR1 KGHSH and CDR2 LQKENI. The CDR3 runs 16 residues. Germline trimming cut 3 bases from V and 4 bases from J; bases unmatched to any gene: 9. The CDR3 here is CASSPGAGTVYNEQFF. The DNA for the CDR3 is TGTGCCAGCTCACCGGGGGCCGGGACAGTTTACAATGAGCAGTTCTTC.

The V and J genes are TRBV19 and TRBJ2-7; TRBD2 matches 7 bases. Germline V gene lookup returns CDR1 LNHDA and CDR2 SQIVND (reference sequence). There are 15 residues in the CDR3. After removal of 2 bases from V and 3 bases from J, the junction contained 7 bases not matched to a gene. CDR3 in DNA: TGTGCCAGTAGTATAAGGAGCGGGAAGAACTACGAGCAGTACTTC. It specifies CASSIRSGKNYEQYF.

V gene TRBV6-5 combines with J gene TRBJ1-2, with D tentatively TRBD1 (5 bases). The V and J ends lost 2 bases and 7 bases respectively, with 5 bases between them. Per the germline V gene, CDR1 is MNHEY and CDR2 is SVGAGI. CDR3 length equals 11 residues. CDR3 nucleotides: TGTGCCAGCAGTTACAGGGGTGGCTACACCTTC. Its translation is CASSYRGGYTF.

The chain has TRBV24-1 and TRBJ2-7; 7 bases fit TRBD1. Germline CDR1 KGHDR, CDR2 SFDVKD. V was pared by 4 bases and J by 4 bases, with 6 bases of the junction left unmatched. The CDR3 contains 14 residues. This chain's CDR3 is CATSDPDRWYEQYF. The CDR3 bases are TGTGCCACCAGTGACCCGGACAGGTGGTACGAGCAGTACTTC.

The CDR3 DNA reads as TGTGCCAGCATACGATGGCAGGGACAGGGCGGGGGAAACACCATATATTTT. This codes for CASIRWQGQGGGNTIYF. V usage is TRBV2 and J usage is TRBJ1-3, with 9 positions matching TRBD1. Germline lookup yields CDR1 SNHLY and CDR2 FYNNEI. With V trimmed by 7 bases and J by 4 bases, 14 bases remained unmatched. The CDR3 contains 17 residues.

The V gene is TRBV2, the J gene TRBJ1-5; 8 bases fit TRBD1. CDR1 SNHLY and CDR2 FYNNEI come from the germline V gene. The V segment lost 4 bases and the J segment 7 bases; nucleotides outside the gene matches: 9. The CDR3 consists of 15 residues. The CDR3 loop reads CASSAGQGREQPQHF. For the CDR3, the DNA is TGTGCCAGCAGTGCAGGACAGGGTCGGGAACAGCCCCAGCATTTT.

The rearrangement links TRBV30 to TRBJ1-1, with TRBD1 as a possible D gene (5 bases). This CDR3 has 12 residues. Germline CDR1 is GTSNPN and CDR2 is SVGIG (reference sequence). Trimming took off 3 bases at V and 5 bases at J, with 10 bases between the two ends. CDR3 nucleotides: TGTGCCTGGAGCGACGGGGGGACTGAAGCTTTCTTT. Its translation: CAWSDGGTEAFF.

This chain links TRBV5-4 with TRBJ2-1; a possible D gene is TRBD2 (5 bases). V was shortened by 4 bases and J by 1 base, with 21 bases between the two germline ends. The CDR3 has 18 residues. CDR1 SGHNT and CDR2 YYREEE come from the germline V gene (reference sequence). In DNA, the CDR3 is TGTGCCAGCAGCCGTGGTAGCGAGACAACTAGGTCCTACAATGAGCAGTTCTTC. This gives the protein CASSRGSETTRSYNEQFF.

V usage is TRBV5-6 and J usage is TRBJ1-2; D may be TRBD1 (5 bases). The V gene lost 0 bases and the J gene lost 5 bases, with 11 bases spanning the gap. Per germline, CDR1 SGHDT and CDR2 YYEEEE. This CDR3 spans 14 amino acids. The CDR3 DNA follows: TGTGCCAGCAGCTTGGCCAGGGCCTCTTATGGCTACACCTTC. It yields the protein CASSLARASYGYTF.

The rearrangement uses TRBV28 and TRBJ1-6; no reliable D call. The CDR3 runs 13 residues. V was pared by 7 bases and J by 0 bases, with 4 bases between. Germline-derived CDR1 and CDR2 are MDHEN and SYDVKM. The CDR3 region has the DNA TGTGCCAGCATAGCCTCCTATAATTCACCCCTCCACTTT. The encoded protein is CASIASYNSPLHF.

The chain couples TRBV6-5 to TRBJ1-1, with TRBD1 matching 7 bases. Per the germline V gene, CDR1 is MNHEY and CDR2 is SVGAGI. The V gene end was trimmed by 7 bases and the J gene end by 4 bases; junction bases not matched to a gene: 6. CDR3 length: 13 residues. In nucleotides, the CDR3 is TGTGCCAGCACTAGACAGGGAAGCACTGAAGCTTTCTTT. Its translation: CASTRQGSTEAFF.

This clone has just one count. This chain joins TRBV5-1 and TRBJ2-1; 9 nucleotides line up with TRBD2. V shed 0 bases and J 7 bases; nucleotides not matched to a gene: 8. The CDR3 loop spans 16 amino acids. Germline-derived CDR1 and CDR2 are SGHRS and YFSETQ. DNA of the CDR3: TGCGCCAGCAGCTTGGAAGGAAGCGGGGGGTGGAATGAGCAGTTCTTC. Translating it yields CASSLEGSGGWNEQFF.

J is TRBJ1-1 and V is TRBV21-1; TRBD1 reflects the table's D call only, with no check against the DNA. TRBV21-1 has pseudogene status. CDR3 length: 14 amino acids. CDR3 region: CASSTSEQGTEAFF. In DNA, the CDR3 is TGTGCCAGCAGCACGTCTGAACAGGGCACTGAAGCTTTCTTT.

The rearrangement uses TRBV7-8 and TRBJ2-7, with D perhaps TRBD1 (5 bases). Germline V gene sequence: CDR1 SGHVS, CDR2 FQNEAQ. This CDR3 is built from 13 residues. Trimming took off 5 bases at V and 4 bases at J, with 12 bases between the two ends. The CDR3 sequence: CASSPRAGYEQYF. CDR3 nucleotides: TGTGCCAGCAGCCCCCGGGCAGGGTACGAGCAGTACTTC.

The J gene is TRBJ1-2, the V gene TRBV5-8; the D is unclear. Trimming removed 4 bases at V and 0 bases at J, with 13 bases between. In germline, CDR1 is SGHTS, CDR2 YDEGEE. This CDR3 contains 15 residues. CDR3 bases: TGTGCCAGCAGCCCCGAGAGGCCGACTAACTATGGCTACACCTTC. As protein: CASSPERPTNYGYTF.

CDR3 in amino acids: CATSDEPTGDYGYTF. CDR3 bases: TGTGCCACCAGTGATGAACCAACCGGGGACTATGGCTACACCTTC. The genes are TRBV24-1 and TRBJ1-2; D gene ambiguous. Between the trimmed V and J ends, which lost 3 bases and 3 bases, there was a span of 13 bases. The germline CDR1 and CDR2 sequences are KGHDR and SFDVKD. The CDR3 length is 15 residues.

This clone turned up a few times. The chain is built from TRBV11-3 and TRBJ1-1; D unclear. Trimming removed 5 bases at V and 7 bases at J, with 11 bases between. CDR3 length: 12 residues. CDR1 is SGHNT and CDR2 is YENEEA in the germline V gene. This CDR3 reads CASSLLGSEAFF. The CDR3 DNA follows: TGTGCCAGCAGCCTCTTGGGCAGTGAAGCTTTCTTT. The full variable domain, in which reference TRBV11-3 and TRBJ1-1 provide the parts outside the CDR3, is EAGVVQSPRYKIIEKKQPVAFWCNPISGHNTLYWYLQNLGQGPELLIRYENEEAVDDSQLPKDRFSAERLKGVDSTLKIQPAELGDSAVYLCASSLLGSEAFFGQGTRLTVV.

This clone was found once. The chain combines TRBV9 with TRBJ2-1; 7 bases are a match to TRBD2. Germline-derived CDR1 and CDR2 are SGDLS and YYNGEE. V shed 0 bases, J shed 4 bases, and the junction held 10 bases outside the gene matches. The CDR3 is 17 amino acids. CDR3: CASSVEEAGRGYNEQFF. The CDR3 DNA sequence: TGTGCCAGCAGCGTAGAGGAAGCGGGAAGGGGTTACAATGAGCAGTTCTTC. Full variable domain (outside the CDR3, taken from reference TRBV9 and TRBJ2-1): DSGVTQTPKHLITATGQRVTLRCSPRSGDLSVYWYQQSLDQGLQFLIQYYNGEERAKGNILERFSAQQFPDLHSELNLSSLELGDSALYFCASSVEEAGRGYNEQFFGPGTRLTVL.

The genes are TRBV5-1 and TRBJ2-2, with 7 bases identical to TRBD1. J lost 0 bases, V lost 3 bases, and 8 bases had no gene match. This CDR3 has 17 amino acids. Per the germline V gene, CDR1 is SGHRS and CDR2 is YFSETQ. CDR3 region: CASSSDGQAANTGELFF. CDR3 nucleotides: TGCGCCAGCAGCTCTGATGGACAGGCTGCGAACACCGGGGAGCTGTTTTTT. Drawing the rest from reference TRBV5-1 and TRBJ2-2, the complete variable domain is KAGVTQTPRYLIKTRGQQVTLSCSPISGHRSVSWYQQTPGQGLQFLFEYFSETQRNKGNFPGRFSGRQFSNSRSEMNVSTLELGDSALYLCASSSDGQAANTGELFFGEGSRLTVL.

The V call is TRBV15, the J call TRBJ2-5, with 9 bases matching TRBD2. Trimming at V came to 1 base and at J to 5 bases, leaving 5 bases not matched to a gene. The CDR3 has 15 residues. Germline values: CDR1 LNHNV, CDR2 YYDKDF (reference sequence). CDR3 amino acids: CATSRGVSGSETQYF. The CDR3 DNA is TGTGCCACCAGCAGAGGCGTTAGCGGGAGTGAGACCCAGTACTTC. The whole variable domain, remainder taken from reference TRBV15 and TRBJ2-5, is DAMVIQNPRYQVTQFGKPVTLSCSQTLNHNVMYWYQQKSSQAPKLLFHYYDKDFNNEADTPDNFQSRRPNTSFCFLDIRSPGLGDTAMYLCATSRGVSGSETQYFGPGTRLLVL.

This chain joins TRBV7-3 and TRBJ2-2; TRBD1 might be the D (5 bases). V lost 4 bases to trimming and J lost 6 bases, with 9 bases between them. CDR3 length equals 13 residues. CDR1 and CDR2 from the germline V gene are SGHTA and FQGTGA. CDR3 in amino acids: CASSSQGPGELFF. DNA for the CDR3: TGTGCCAGCAGCTCCCAGGGCCCCGGGGAGCTGTTTTTT.